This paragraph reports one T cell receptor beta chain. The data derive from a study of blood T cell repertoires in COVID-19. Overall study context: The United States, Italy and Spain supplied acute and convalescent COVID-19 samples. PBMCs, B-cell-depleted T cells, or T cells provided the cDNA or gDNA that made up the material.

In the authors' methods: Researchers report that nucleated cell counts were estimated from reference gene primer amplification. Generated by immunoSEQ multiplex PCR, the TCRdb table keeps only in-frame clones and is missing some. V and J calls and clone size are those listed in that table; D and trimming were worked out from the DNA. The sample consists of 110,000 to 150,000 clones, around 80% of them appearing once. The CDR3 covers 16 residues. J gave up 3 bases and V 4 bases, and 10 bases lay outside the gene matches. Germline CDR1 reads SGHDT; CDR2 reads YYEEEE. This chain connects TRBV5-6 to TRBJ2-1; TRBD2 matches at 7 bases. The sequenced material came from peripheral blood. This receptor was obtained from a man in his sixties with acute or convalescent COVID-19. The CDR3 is CASSRGPLADYNEQFF. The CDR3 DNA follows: TGTGCCAGCAGCCGAGGGCCTCTAGCGGACTACAATGAGCAGTTCTTC.